The next 27 T cell receptor beta chains were all read from a single sample in a study of shared clonotypes between healthy human individuals. The method was immunoSEQ multiplex PCR; TCRdb's version includes in-frame clones alone and lacks a portion of them. The repertoire includes approximately 2,000,000 clones, around 93% of them detected once, and 0.37% sits in the top ten. The sample consisted of naive CD4+ T cells from PBMCs. Subset specified: CD45RA+ positively selected. These receptors were obtained from a man between 18 and 29 years old in good health. Some clones in this sample may be carry-over from other donors' samples.

The sample holds one count of this clone. The CDR3 is CASRGQGGIYEQYF. In DNA form, the CDR3 reads TGTGCCAGCAGGGGACAGGGGGGTATCTACGAGCAGTACTTC. This rearrangement joins TRBV28 to TRBJ2-7, with 11 bases identical to TRBD1. Germline V gives CDR1 MDHEN, CDR2 SYDVKM. The CDR3 consists of 14 residues. Trimming took 6 bases from V and 3 from J; bases not matched to a gene: 4.

The rearrangement uses TRBV7-9 and TRBJ2-3, with TRBD1 as a possible D gene (8 bases). V lost 5 bases and J 5 bases, leaving 17 bases between the germline ends. This CDR3 has 15 residues. Germline values: CDR1 SEHNR, CDR2 FQNEAQ (reference sequence). Written as DNA, the CDR3 is TGTGCCAGCAGCGAGTGGACAGGGAGGGAAGATACGCAGTATTTT. It is translated as CASSEWTGREDTQYF.

The chain joins TRBV5-1 to TRBJ2-3; 15 bases fit TRBD2. Germline trimming cut 3 bases from V and 1 base from J; bases unmatched to any gene: 6. Germline CDR1 SGHRS, CDR2 YFSETQ. There are 18 residues in the CDR3. The CDR3 nucleotides are TGCGCCAGCAGCTCGGGGACTAGCGGGGGGTTACGCACAGATACGCAGTATTTT. Its translation: CASSSGTSGGLRTDTQYF. The complete variable domain, with remaining parts taken from reference TRBV5-1 and TRBJ2-3, reads KAGVTQTPRYLIKTRGQQVTLSCSPISGHRSVSWYQQTPGQGLQFLFEYFSETQRNKGNFPGRFSGRQFSNSRSEMNVSTLELGDSALYLCASSSGTSGGLRTDTQYFGPGTRLTVL.

The chain carries TRBV10-2 and TRBJ2-7; 8 bases map to TRBD1. CDR1 WSHSY and CDR2 SAAADI come from the germline V gene. The V gene end was trimmed by 2 bases and the J gene end by 4 bases; junction bases not matched to a gene: 7. The CDR3 sequence is 15 residues long. CDR3 protein: CASSEGSGGRYEQYF. The CDR3 DNA reads as TGCGCCAGCAGTGAGGGGTCAGGGGGCCGATACGAGCAGTACTTC.

The J gene is TRBJ2-7, the V gene TRBV5-1, with TRBD2 matching 12 bases. The CDR3 consists of 18 residues. V was clipped by 2 bases and J by 0 bases; unmatched bases: 9. The germline V gene has CDR1 SGHRS and CDR2 YFSETQ. The CDR3 reads CASSLGPPSGGDSYEQYF. CDR3 nucleotide sequence: TGCGCCAGCAGCTTAGGTCCGCCTAGCGGGGGGGACTCCTACGAGCAGTACTTC.

V is TRBV19 and J is TRBJ2-1, with 12 positions matching TRBD2. Germline V lookup: CDR1 LNHDA, CDR2 SQIVND (reference sequence). After removal of 5 bases from V and 4 bases from J, the junction contained 9 bases not matched to a gene. The CDR3 extends over 17 amino acids. The CDR3 DNA reads TGTGCCAGTAGTCCGCGACTAGCGGGGGACCGATACAATGAGCAGTTCTTC. It translates to CASSPRLAGDRYNEQFF.

As regards this clone: The junction shows a germline mismatch at one end, possibly a read error. The chain uses TRBV5-1 and TRBJ1-1; 7 bases map to TRBD1. The CDR3 spans 14 residues. Germline CDR1 and CDR2: SGHRS and YFSETQ. Here the CDR3 DNA reads TGCGCCAGCAGCTTCGGGACAGAGAACACTGAAGCTCTCTTT. Amino acid sequence: CASSFGTENTEALF.

This clone occurred once. The V call is TRBV28, the J call TRBJ1-2; 9 bases align to TRBD1. Germline CDR1 is MDHEN and CDR2 is SYDVKM. CDR3 length equals 18 residues. Trimming cost V 6 bases and J 7 bases; bases outside gene matches: 21. Written as DNA, the CDR3 is TGTGCCAGCAGCCTGGCCGCGACAGGGGGGCAACGCGGAAGTGGCTACACCTTC. Translated: CASSLAATGGQRGSGYTF.

V usage is TRBV11-2 and J usage is TRBJ1-2, with 7 bases matching TRBD1. CDR1 is SGHAT and CDR2 is FQNNGV in the germline V gene. The CDR3 has 14 amino acids. The V segment lost 3 bases and the J segment 0 bases; nucleotides outside the gene matches: 1. CDR3 nucleotide sequence: TGTGCCAGCAGCTTGGGACAGCCTAACTATGGCTACACCTTC. It is translated as CASSLGQPNYGYTF.

The chain links TRBV29-1 to TRBJ1-2, with a possible D match to TRBD1 (6 bases). Between the trimmed V and J ends, which lost 6 bases and 7 bases, there was a span of 21 bases. The V gene's germline CDR1 is SQVTM and CDR2 ANQGSEA. The CDR3 runs to 14 residues. CDR3 in DNA: TGCAGCGTCGGCCTCCGGGGGGCGAATTCTGGCTACACCTTC. It yields the protein CSVGLRGANSGYTF.

The V gene is TRBV27, the J gene TRBJ1-1; D possibly corresponds to TRBD1 (5 bases). Per the germline V gene, CDR1 is MNHEY and CDR2 is SMNVEV (reference sequence). The length of the CDR3 is 15 residues. The V gene lost 1 base and the J gene lost 1 base, with 10 bases spanning the gap. The CDR3 coding sequence is TGTGCCAGCAGTTTATGGGGGGTCAAGAACACTGAAGCTTTCTTT. It encodes CASSLWGVKNTEAFF.

This chain uses TRBV7-3 with TRBJ1-2, with D hard to call. The ends were cut back, 0 bases at V and 8 bases at J, with 22 bases in the middle. CDR3 size: 17 residues. CDR1 is SGHTA, CDR2 FQGTGA, per germline. Here the CDR3 DNA reads TGTGCCAGCAGCTTAACGGGGTTGGATTCGAGTACCTCCGGCTACACCTTC. Translating it yields CASSLTGLDSSTSGYTF.

This rearrangement joins TRBV5-6 to TRBJ1-2, with 9 bases that match TRBD1. The length of the CDR3 is 16 residues. The V segment lost 2 bases and the J segment 1 base; nucleotides outside the gene matches: 6. The germline gives CDR1 SGHDT, CDR2 YYEEEE. DNA of the CDR3: TGTGCCAGCAGCTTCAGGACAGGGGCGCTTAACTATGGCTACACCTTC. Translated: CASSFRTGALNYGYTF.

CDR3 DNA: TGTGCCAGCAAGATAGTGGGGTTTAATGAAAAACTGTTTTTT. It translates to CASKIVGFNEKLFF. V and J are TRBV6-1 and TRBJ1-4, with D unclear. Germline V CDR1 and CDR2: MNHNS, SASEGT. The CDR3 consists of 14 residues. V lost 7 bases to trimming and J lost 4 bases, with 13 bases between them.

This rearrangement joins TRBV4-2 to TRBJ2-3, with D uncertain. CDR3 length: 13 residues. With 0 bases removed from V and 8 bases from J, the gap between germline ends came to 9 bases. Germline V lookup: CDR1 LGHNA, CDR2 YNFKEQ. CDR3 in amino acids: CASSQEGSGTQYF. The DNA for the CDR3 is TGTGCCAGCAGCCAAGAGGGGTCCGGTACGCAGTATTTT.

V gene TRBV11-2 combines with J gene TRBJ2-1; 7 positions agree with TRBD2. The J segment lost 7 bases and the V segment lost 1 base, leaving 16 bases of the junction unmatched. Germline V gene data show CDR1 as SGHAT and CDR2 as FQNNGV. This CDR3 has 18 amino acids. In DNA, the CDR3 is TGTGCCAGCAGCTTAGGTTTCGAGCGGGGCGAACTTGGGAATGAGCAGTTCTTC. Amino acids: CASSLGFERGELGNEQFF.

This clone was seen a handful of times. The chain joins TRBV2 to TRBJ1-2, with D tentatively TRBD1 (6 bases). V lost 6 bases and J lost 4, with 18 bases in between. Germline lookup yields CDR1 SNHLY and CDR2 FYNNEI. The CDR3 contains 15 residues. CDR3 amino acids: CASRYRQETIYGYTF. The CDR3 coding sequence is TGTGCCAGCAGATACAGACAGGAAACCATCTATGGCTACACCTTC. Complete variable domain (other parts from reference TRBV2 and TRBJ1-2): EPEVTQTPSHQVTQMGQEVILRCVPISNHLYFYWYRQILGQKVEFLVSFYNNEISEKSEIFDDQFSVERPDGSNFTLKIRSTKLEDSAMYFCASRYRQETIYGYTFGSGTRLTVV.

Written as DNA, the CDR3 is TGTGCCAGCAGTGACACAGGGGGCCTGAGGGAGACCCAGTACTTC. This translates into CASSDTGGLRETQYF. The chain recombines TRBV25-1 with TRBJ2-5, with TRBD1 identical over 9 bases. Germline CDR1 is MGHDK and CDR2 is SYGVNS. The ends lost 3 bases at V and 5 bases at J; junction bases unmatched: 7. The CDR3 covers 15 residues.

This chain links TRBV27 with TRBJ2-7, with 7 bases aligning to TRBD1. This CDR3 is 15 amino acids long. V was clipped by 5 bases and J by 5 bases; unmatched bases: 12. CDR1 MNHEY and CDR2 SMNVEV come from the germline V gene (reference sequence). In DNA, the CDR3 is TGTGCCAGCAGTAAGGACTCAGGGGGTTATGACGAGCAGTACTTC. As protein: CASSKDSGGYDEQYF.

The V call is TRBV6-1, the J call TRBJ2-7; weak D call: TRBD2 (5 bases). The CDR3 covers 16 residues. Germline V gene lookup returns CDR1 MNHNS and CDR2 SASEGT. V was cut by 1 base and J by 0 bases, with 13 bases left in between. The CDR3 loop is CASSEGTLGSSYEQYF. Written as DNA, the CDR3 is TGTGCCAGCAGTGAAGGGACCCTAGGGAGCTCCTACGAGCAGTACTTC.

The gene calls are TRBV5-1 and TRBJ1-1; D possibly corresponds to TRBD1 (6 bases). The CDR3 contains 15 residues. Trimming cost V 4 bases and J 5 bases, with 18 bases left between them. From germline, CDR1 is SGHRS and CDR2 YFSETQ. The CDR3 DNA sequence: TGCGCCAGCAGCCTTCAAGGACAAAGGGGGACTGAAGCTTTCTTT. Amino acids: CASSLQGQRGTEAFF.

This clone was counted a single time. The V gene is TRBV7-8, the J gene TRBJ2-1; D is ambiguous. Per germline, CDR1 SGHVS and CDR2 FQNEAQ. The length of the CDR3 is 12 residues. V shed 6 bases and J shed 2 bases, with 5 bases lying between them. CDR3 nucleotide sequence: TGTGCCAGCAGTTATCCCTACAATGAGCAGTTCTTC. This gives the protein CASSYPYNEQFF.

The gene calls are TRBV28 and TRBJ1-5; no clear D gene. Germline CDR1 MDHEN, CDR2 SYDVKM. Trimming took 6 bases from V and 3 from J, leaving 18 bases between them. The CDR3 length is 16 residues. The CDR3 is CASSLSRIGPNQPQHF. CDR3 DNA: TGTGCCAGCAGCCTTAGCAGGATAGGCCCCAATCAGCCCCAGCATTTT.

The rearrangement uses TRBV5-1 and TRBJ1-3; no clear D gene. Per the germline V gene, CDR1 is SGHRS and CDR2 is YFSETQ. The CDR3 covers 17 residues. V shed 0 bases and J shed 0 bases, with 13 bases lying between them. CDR3 sequence reads: CASSLDGRHTSGNTIYF. DNA for the CDR3: TGCGCCAGCAGCTTGGATGGGCGACATACCTCTGGAAACACCATATATTTT.

This chain connects TRBV28 to TRBJ1-5, with 7 nucleotides matching TRBD1. The CDR3 length is 15 residues. Germline V gives CDR1 MDHEN, CDR2 SYDVKM. After removal of 6 bases from V and 2 bases from J, the junction contained 7 bases not matched to a gene. The CDR3 sequence is CASRRPQGGNQPQHF. The CDR3 coding sequence is TGTGCCAGCAGGCGACCTCAGGGGGGCAATCAGCCCCAGCATTTT. The variable domain in full, completed from reference TRBV28 and TRBJ1-5, reads DVKVTQSSRYLVKRTGEKVFLECVQDMDHENMFWYRQDPGLGLRLIYFSYDVKMKEKGDIPEGYSVSREKKERFSLILESASTNQTSMYLCASRRPQGGNQPQHFGDGTRLSIL.

The chain is built from TRBV28 and TRBJ1-1; 8 positions agree with TRBD1. The CDR3 spans 16 residues. V was clipped by 2 bases and J by 7 bases; unmatched bases: 12. The germline V gene has CDR1 MDHEN and CDR2 SYDVKM. CDR3 protein: CASSLASRDRRNEAFF. In nucleotides, the CDR3 is TGTGCCAGCAGTTTAGCCAGCAGGGACAGGAGGAATGAAGCTTTCTTT.

V usage is TRBV5-3 and J usage is TRBJ2-5; D might be TRBD1 (6 bases). TRBV5-3 is identified as an open reading frame with a role that is uncertain. The CDR3 length is 16 residues. Trimming cost V 0 bases and J 5 bases, with 17 bases left between them. In DNA form, the CDR3 reads TGTGCCAGAAGCTTGGTAGGCGAACAGGGCGGGGAGACCCAGTACTTC. Encoded protein: CARSLVGEQGGETQYF.